This paragraph reports one TCR beta chain. V lost 8 bases and J lost 6; bases outside the gene matches: 6. Germline V gene data show CDR1 as LNHDA and CDR2 as SQIVND (reference sequence). The CDR3 length is 13 residues. Donors were grouped by their self-reported clinical history. This sample is part of a study of blood T cell repertoires in COVID-19. Study as a whole: Sites across the United States, Italy and Spain contributed samples from acute and convalescent COVID-19. From T cells, B-cell-depleted T cells, or PBMCs came the material, which was cDNA or gDNA.

Study processing details: Amplification of reference gene primers was used by the study to estimate nucleated cell counts. Only in-frame clones appear in the TCRdb table, and some are missing; sequencing was by immunoSEQ multiplex PCR. The D gene and trimming were derived from the DNA, and the V and J assignments and clone size from that table. The sample lists approximately 250,000 clones; about 81% were seen once. The specimen sequenced was PBMCs or T cells enriched from blood (not recorded which). The clonotype originates from a man aged 25-40 years with acute COVID-19. This rearrangement joins TRBV19 to TRBJ1-4, with 7 bases matching TRBD1. The CDR3 here is CASHTGTDEKLFF. The DNA for the CDR3 is TGTGCCAGTCATACCGGGACAGATGAAAAACTGTTTTTT.